One sample yielded the 27 T cell receptor beta chains listed below, sequenced in a study of cytomegalovirus exposure and HLA in healthy donors. TCRdb's copy holds only in-frame clones and misses some; the assay was immunoSEQ multiplex PCR. This table has 90,000 to 110,000 clones, approximately 91% appearing once. What was sequenced was PBMCs. The receptors here all came from a woman aged 18 to 35 in good health and CMV-seronegative.

This rearrangement joins TRBV30 to TRBJ2-1, with 12 bases that match TRBD2. V dropped 7 bases and J dropped 3; count of bases not matched to a gene: 7. The germline CDR1 and CDR2 sequences are GTSNPN and SVGIG (reference sequence). This CDR3 spans 15 amino acids. The CDR3 DNA is TGTGCCTCCTCAGGACTAGCGGGAAGCTACAATGAGCAGTTCTTC. Protein product: CASSGLAGSYNEQFF.

V and J are TRBV19 and TRBJ1-2, with TRBD1 matching over 7 bases. This CDR3 has 14 amino acids. Trimming removed 1 base from V and 4 bases from J; junction bases left unmatched: 3. Germline CDR1 LNHDA, CDR2 SQIVND (reference sequence). The CDR3 region has the DNA TGTGCCAGTAGTATAGGACAGGGTTCCTATGGCTACACCTTC. It encodes CASSIGQGSYGYTF.

V gene TRBV18 combines with J gene TRBJ2-7, with D possibly being TRBD1 (6 bases). Trimming pared 1 base from V and 2 bases from J, leaving 15 bases between. Germline assignment: CDR1 KGHSH and CDR2 LQKENI. The CDR3 contains 16 residues. For the CDR3, the DNA is TGTGCCAGCTCACCACTACAGGGACCTTCCGCCTACGAGCAGTACTTC. Its translation is CASSPLQGPSAYEQYF.

This chain links TRBV4-3 with TRBJ2-7; D is perhaps TRBD2 (5 bases). Germline CDR1 LGHNA, CDR2 YSLEER. Trimming took off 3 bases at V and 3 bases at J, with 12 bases between the two ends. There are 14 residues in the CDR3. CDR3 amino acids: CASSHLATGYEQYF. DNA for the CDR3: TGCGCCAGCAGCCATCTAGCAACTGGCTACGAGCAGTACTTC.

This clone was counted a single time. V and J are TRBV5-1 and TRBJ2-2; 8 bases agree with TRBD1. J gave up 4 bases and V 6 bases, and 2 bases lay outside the gene matches. The CDR3 covers 13 residues. Germline V gene sequence: CDR1 SGHRS, CDR2 YFSETQ. The CDR3 loop reads CASTGTGTGELFF. The CDR3 bases are TGCGCCAGCACCGGGACAGGCACCGGGGAGCTGTTTTTT.

The table lists this clone with a count of one. V and J are TRBV19 and TRBJ1-5; no clear D gene. The germline V and J ends were trimmed by 3 bases and 0 bases, with 12 bases remaining between them. This CDR3 spans 16 amino acids. Germline V lookup: CDR1 LNHDA, CDR2 SQIVND (reference sequence). The CDR3 DNA is TGTGCCAGTAGTATCGGTTTGCGGGATAGCAATCAGCCCCAGCATTTT. Its translation is CASSIGLRDSNQPQHF. The full variable domain, in which reference TRBV19 and TRBJ1-5 provide the parts outside the CDR3, is DGGITQSPKYLFRKEGQNVTLSCEQNLNHDAMYWYRQDPGQGLRLIYYSQIVNDFQKGDIAEGYSVSREKKESFPLTVTSAQKNPTAFYLCASSIGLRDSNQPQHFGDGTRLSIL.

The chain joins TRBV5-6 to TRBJ1-1; no clear D gene. V was clipped by 0 bases and J by 5 bases, with 8 bases between them. Germline V CDR1 and CDR2: SGHDT, YYEEEE. CDR3 length: 13 residues. The CDR3 bases are TGTGCCAGCAGCTTGGGGAGAGGTACTGAAGCTTTCTTT. This sequence encodes CASSLGRGTEAFF.

The rearrangement uses TRBV7-2 and TRBJ2-1, with a tentative D call TRBD2 (7 bases). This CDR3 spans 15 amino acids. The ends were cut back, 8 bases at V and 5 bases at J, with 19 bases in the middle. Germline V gene sequence: CDR1 SGHTA, CDR2 FQGNSA. CDR3 protein: CASLLGGGPNNEQFF. CDR3 bases: TGTGCCAGCCTATTGGGGGGGGGCCCAAACAATGAGCAGTTCTTC.

The V and J genes are TRBV4-3 and TRBJ2-7; 8 bases match TRBD1. The CDR3 contains 16 residues. Trimming took 0 bases from V and 7 from J; bases not matched to a gene: 11. Germline V gene sequence: CDR1 LGHNA, CDR2 YSLEER. CDR3 DNA: TGCGCCAGCAGCCAAGATTTAAGGCAGGGGGCCTGGGAGCAGTACTTC. Amino acids: CASSQDLRQGAWEQYF.

V gene TRBV4-1 combines with J gene TRBJ2-1, with 11 bases matching TRBD2. Looked up from germline, CDR1 is MGHRA and CDR2 is YSYEKL. Trimming took 1 base from V and 10 from J; bases not matched to a gene: 15. The CDR3 has 18 amino acids. CDR3 DNA sequence: TGCGCCAGCAGCCAAGCTCCCCAGCGGGCTAGCGGGAGGATGGAGCAGTTCTTC. Translation gives CASSQAPQRASGRMEQFF.

The genes are TRBV9 and TRBJ2-5, with TRBD2 identical over 10 bases. The CDR3 consists of 19 residues. The V gene end was trimmed by 0 bases and the J gene end by 5 bases; junction bases not matched to a gene: 16. Germline CDR1 reads SGDLS; CDR2 reads YYNGEE. CDR3 amino acids: CASSVDAGTERGGEETQYF. The CDR3 nucleotides read TGTGCCAGCAGCGTAGATGCAGGGACCGAGCGGGGGGGCGAGGAGACCCAGTACTTC.

V and J are TRBV28 and TRBJ1-1; D is uncertain. The CDR3 runs to 13 residues. Trimming shortened V by 2 bases and J by 7 bases, and 11 bases separated the two germline ends. CDR1 and CDR2 (germline): MDHEN, SYDVKM. The CDR3 DNA follows: TGTGCCAGCAGTTTAGTCCGCGGTTTTGAAGCTTTCTTT. The encoded protein is CASSLVRGFEAFF.

The chain is built from TRBV5-8 and TRBJ1-1; tentative D call: TRBD1 (5 bases). This CDR3 is 13 amino acids long. Germline V CDR1 and CDR2: SGHTS, YDEGEE. Trimming took 4 bases from V and 7 from J, leaving 14 bases between them. The CDR3, as DNA: TGTGCCAGCAGCCCCGCCAGGGCCATTGAAGCTTTCTTT. The encoded protein is CASSPARAIEAFF.

The rearrangement joins TRBV15 to TRBJ2-7; 7 nucleotides line up with TRBD2. The CDR3 sequence is 16 residues long. Germline CDR1 LNHNV, CDR2 YYDKDF (reference sequence). Trimming at V came to 3 bases and at J to 1 base, leaving 9 bases not matched to a gene. CDR3 in DNA: TGTGCCACCAGCAGCCTAAGCGGGGCCTTTTCCTACGAGCAGTACTTC. This translates into CATSSLSGAFSYEQYF. Complete variable domain (other parts from reference TRBV15 and TRBJ2-7): DAMVIQNPRYQVTQFGKPVTLSCSQTLNHNVMYWYQQKSSQAPKLLFHYYDKDFNNEADTPDNFQSRRPNTSFCFLDIRSPGLGDTAMYLCATSSLSGAFSYEQYFGPGTRLTVT.

The rearrangement uses TRBV19 and TRBJ2-5; 8 nucleotides match TRBD2. With V trimmed by 9 bases and J by 5 bases, 8 bases remained unmatched. CDR3 length equals 13 residues. Germline lookup yields CDR1 LNHDA and CDR2 SQIVND (reference sequence). CDR3 protein: CASGAGAGETQYF. As DNA, the CDR3 is TGTGCCAGCGGAGCGGGGGCGGGGGAGACCCAGTACTTC.

The chain recombines TRBV15 with TRBJ1-2, with a tentative D call TRBD1 (5 bases). In germline, CDR1 is LNHNV, CDR2 YYDKDF (reference sequence). Trimming removed 0 bases from V and 8 bases from J, with 16 bases in between. This CDR3 comprises 15 residues. The CDR3: CATSREISGKRGYTF. The DNA for the CDR3 is TGTGCCACCAGCAGAGAAATCTCAGGGAAGAGGGGCTACACCTTC.

The table lists this clone with a count of one. The rearrangement joins TRBV4-3 to TRBJ2-7, with 9 bases identical to TRBD1. CDR3 size: 17 residues. Trimming at V came to 1 base and at J to 4 bases, leaving 11 bases not matched to a gene. Looked up from germline, CDR1 is LGHNA and CDR2 is YSLEER. The CDR3 sequence: CASSQAIGGTGLYEQYF. CDR3 in DNA: TGCGCCAGCAGCCAAGCCATCGGGGGGACAGGGTTGTACGAGCAGTACTTC.

The chain employs TRBV7-9 and TRBJ2-5; no definite D call. Looked up from germline, CDR1 is SEHNR and CDR2 is FQNEAQ (reference sequence). The germline V and J ends were trimmed by 6 bases and 5 bases, with 13 bases remaining between them. CDR3 length equals 13 residues. Written as DNA, the CDR3 is TGTGCCAGCAGGGATCGGGTTTTGGAGACCCAGTACTTC. Translated: CASRDRVLETQYF.

This sequence joins TRBV7-9 and TRBJ1-1; no firm D call. CDR1 is SEHNR and CDR2 is FQNEAQ in the germline V gene (reference sequence). The CDR3 extends over 15 amino acids. V lost 5 bases and J 0 bases, leaving 13 bases between the germline ends. CDR3 protein: CASSLGAFMNTEAFF. As DNA, the CDR3 is TGTGCCAGCAGCCTCGGAGCATTTATGAACACTGAAGCTTTCTTT.

The chain links TRBV5-1 to TRBJ2-5; no reliable D call. The germline V gene has CDR1 SGHRS and CDR2 YFSETQ. V gave up 4 bases and J gave up 5 bases, with 18 bases separating them. The CDR3 is made up of 15 amino acids. The CDR3, as DNA: TGCGCCAGCAGCCCCCAGGCGTACCCAACCGAGACCCAGTACTTC. This gives the protein CASSPQAYPTETQYF.

V is TRBV27 and J is TRBJ1-6; D not resolved. The CDR3 loop spans 14 amino acids. Germline CDR1 and CDR2: MNHEY and SMNVEV (reference sequence). The V end lost 7 bases, the J end lost 4 bases, and 11 bases lay between the germline ends. In DNA, the CDR3 is TGTGCCAGCACTTTGGCTCAATATAATTCACCCCTCCACTTT. This encodes CASTLAQYNSPLHF.

V is TRBV4-2 and J is TRBJ2-7; D is uncertain. The CDR3 totals 14 residues. Germline CDR1 reads LGHNA; CDR2 reads YNFKEQ. Trimming removed 0 bases from V and 1 base from J, with 7 bases in between. As DNA, the CDR3 is TGTGCCAGCAGCCAAGATCAACAGTCCTACGAGCAGTACTTC. It codes for CASSQDQQSYEQYF.

The chain joins TRBV18 to TRBJ2-5; 11 bases map to TRBD1. In germline, CDR1 is KGHSH, CDR2 LQKENI. The V and J ends lost 3 bases and 1 base, in that order; junction bases with no gene match: 4. This CDR3 has 16 amino acids. CDR3 coding DNA: TGTGCCAGCTCACCCGGGACAGGGGGTTTCCAAGAGACCCAGTACTTC. It encodes CASSPGTGGFQETQYF.

In this sample, this clone turned up a few times. The chain is built from TRBV5-6 and TRBJ1-2; possibly TRBD1 for D (6 bases). The CDR3 is 11 residues long. Germline-derived CDR1 and CDR2 are SGHDT and YYEEEE. Trimming left V 6 bases short and J 4 bases short, with 7 bases between. CDR3 protein: CASTQGYGYTF. Written as DNA, the CDR3 is TGTGCCAGCACACAGGGCTATGGCTACACCTTC. The full variable domain, rest sourced from reference TRBV5-6 and TRBJ1-2, is DAGVTQSPTHLIKTRGQQVTLRCSPKSGHDTVSWYQQALGQGPQFIFQYYEEEERQRGNFPDRFSGHQFPNYSSELNVNALLLGDSALYLCASTQGYGYTFGSGTRLTVV.

Note on this clone: This sample includes further DNA sequences coding for the same CDR3. This sequence joins TRBV28 and TRBJ1-2, with D uncertain. Trimming left V 3 bases short and J 5 bases short, with 7 bases between. The CDR3 has 12 amino acids. CDR1 is MDHEN, CDR2 SYDVKM, per germline. This chain's CDR3 is CASSLREYGYTF. The DNA of the CDR3 is TGTGCCAGCAGTTTGAGGGAGTATGGCTACACCTTC.

CDR3 protein: CASSLGQEGRYGYTF. The CDR3 DNA sequence: TGTGCCAGCAGCTTAGGCCAGGAGGGGAGGTATGGCTACACCTTC. This chain joins TRBV7-9 and TRBJ1-2; the D gene is possibly TRBD1 (5 bases). V lost 1 base to trimming and J lost 5 bases, with 14 bases between them. This CDR3 spans 15 amino acids. Germline V gives CDR1 SEHNR, CDR2 FQNEAQ (reference sequence).

The chain has TRBV14 and TRBJ2-1; no clear D. The V end lost 0 bases, the J end lost 2 bases, and 8 bases lay between the germline ends. The length of the CDR3 is 15 residues. CDR1 and CDR2 (germline): SGHDN, FVKESK. The CDR3 is CASSQDLPAYNEQFF. In DNA, the CDR3 is TGTGCCAGCAGCCAAGATCTCCCAGCCTACAATGAGCAGTTCTTC. The full variable domain, rest sourced from reference TRBV14 and TRBJ2-1, is EAGVTQFPSHSVIEKGQTVTLRCDPISGHDNLYWYRRVMGKEIKFLLHFVKESKQDESGMPNNRFLAERTGGTYSTLKVQPAELEDSGVYFCASSQDLPAYNEQFFGPGTRLTVL.